This T cell receptor beta chain was found in a study of blood T cell repertoires in COVID-19. Study context: Acute and convalescent COVID-19 specimens originated in the United States, Italy and Spain. PBMCs, B-cell-depleted T cells, or T cells provided the cDNA or gDNA that made up the material.

This clone showed up just a few times. Original processing notes: It was from reference gene primer amplification that nucleated cell counts were estimated. Using immunoSEQ multiplex PCR, the repertoire was profiled, and TCRdb retains in-frame clones only, with some absent. The D gene and trimming were derived from the DNA, and the V and J assignments and clone size from that table. The sample comprises 200,000 or so clones, 86% of which are singletons, and roughly 4.5% rests with the top ten. This receptor was obtained from a man between 45 and 60 years old with acute or convalescent COVID-19. Sequences were obtained from peripheral blood.

CDR3 sequence (DNA): TGTGCCAGCAGCTTAGCGGACCCGAACACTGAAGCTTTCTTT. Its translation: CASSLADPNTEAFF. This chain joins TRBV5-4 and TRBJ1-1; D is undetermined. CDR1 is SGHNT and CDR2 is YYREEE in the germline V gene (reference sequence). V was clipped by 2 bases and J by 1 base, with 9 bases between them. The CDR3 length is 14 residues.